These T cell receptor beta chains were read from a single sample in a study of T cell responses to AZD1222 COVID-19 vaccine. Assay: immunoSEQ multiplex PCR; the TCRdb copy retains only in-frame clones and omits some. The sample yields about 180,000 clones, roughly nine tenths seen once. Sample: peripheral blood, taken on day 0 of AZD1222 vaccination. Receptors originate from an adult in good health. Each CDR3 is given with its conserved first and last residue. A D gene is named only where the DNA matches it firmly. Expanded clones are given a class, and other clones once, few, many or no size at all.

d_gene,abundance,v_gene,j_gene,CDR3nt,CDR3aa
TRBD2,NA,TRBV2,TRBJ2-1,TGTGCCAGCAATCCGGGACTAGCCTCCTACAATGAGCAGTTCTTC,CASNPGLASYNEQFF
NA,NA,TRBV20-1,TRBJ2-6,TGCAGTGCTAGTAAGGGAGGTGGGGCCAACGTCCTGACTTTC,CSASKGGGANVLTF
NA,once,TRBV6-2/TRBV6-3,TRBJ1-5,TGTGCCAGCAGTTACAGGGACAATCAGCCCCAGCATTTT,CASSYRDNQPQHF
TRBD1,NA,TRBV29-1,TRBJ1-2,TGCAGCGTCGACGGAGGACAGGGGGTGAATGGCTACACCTTC,CSVDGGQGVNGYTF
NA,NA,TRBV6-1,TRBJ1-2,TGTGCCAGCAGTGAATATACAGTCTCCTATGGCTACACCTTC,CASSEYTVSYGYTF
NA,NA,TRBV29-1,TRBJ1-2,TGCAGCGTAAAACGGGAAGCTAACTATGGCTACACCTTC,CSVKREANYGYTF
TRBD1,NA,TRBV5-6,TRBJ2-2,TGTGCCAGCAGCTTGGGGGGACAGGCCTACACCGGGGAGCTGTTTTTT,CASSLGGQAYTGELFF
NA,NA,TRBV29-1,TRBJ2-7,TGCAGCGTTTTACTGAATACTCACCACGAGCAGTACTTC,CSVLLNTHHEQYF
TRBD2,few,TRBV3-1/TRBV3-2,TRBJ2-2,TGTGCCAGCAGCCAAGATCTAGCGGGGCCCACCGGGGAGCTGTTTTTT,CASSQDLAGPTGELFF
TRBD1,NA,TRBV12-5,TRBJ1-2,TGTGCTAGTGCCGGACAGGGAGACGGCTACACCTTC,CASAGQGDGYTF
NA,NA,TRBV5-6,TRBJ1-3,TGTGCCAGCAGTATTTACAGCTTTTCTGGAAACACCATATATTTT,CASSIYSFSGNTIYF
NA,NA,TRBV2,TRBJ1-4,TGTGCCAGCAGTGAACGACAGGTTGTTTTTAATGAAAAACTGTTTTTT,CASSERQVVFNEKLFF
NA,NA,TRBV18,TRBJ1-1,TGTGCCAGCTCAGGTATCGGGATGAGTACTGAAGCTTTCTTT,CASSGIGMSTEAFF
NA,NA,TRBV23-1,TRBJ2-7,TGCGCCAGCAGTCAAACGAGGGACTTCCCCTACGAGCAGTACTTC,CASSQTRDFPYEQYF
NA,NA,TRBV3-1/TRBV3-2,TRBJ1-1,TGTGCCAGCAGCCAAGATGATACCACTGAAGCTTTCTTT,CASSQDDTTEAFF
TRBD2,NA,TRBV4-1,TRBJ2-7,TGCGCCAGCGCGGCTAGCGGAGCGTACGAGCAGTACTTC,CASAASGAYEQYF
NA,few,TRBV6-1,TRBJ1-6,TGTGCCAGCAGTGACAGGCAGGGATATTCACCCCTCCACTTT,CASSDRQGYSPLHF
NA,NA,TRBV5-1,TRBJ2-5,TGCGCCAGCAGCACAGACTCCACCGACGAGACCCAGTACTTC,CASSTDSTDETQYF
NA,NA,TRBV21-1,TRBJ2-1,TGTGCCAGCAGCAAAGGACAGGGGGTTAACAATGAGCAGTTCTTC,CASSKGQGVNNEQFF
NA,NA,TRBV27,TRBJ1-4,TGTGCCAGCAGTTTATCGTTACAGCCAACTAATGAAAAACTGTTTTTT,CASSLSLQPTNEKLFF
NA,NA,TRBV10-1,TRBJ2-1,TGCGCCAGCAGTGAGTTTCCAGTCAATGAGCAGTTCTTC,CASSEFPVNEQFF
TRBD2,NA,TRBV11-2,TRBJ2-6,TGTGCCAGCAGCTTAGGGACTAGGGCGGTTGGGGCCAACGTCCTGACTTTC,CASSLGTRAVGANVLTF
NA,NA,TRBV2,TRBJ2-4,TGTGCCAGCAGTGCCGGACAAGCCAAAAACATTCAGTACTTC,CASSAGQAKNIQYF
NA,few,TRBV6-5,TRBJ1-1,TGTGCCAGCAGTTCAAACACTGAAGCTTTCTTT,CASSSNTEAFF
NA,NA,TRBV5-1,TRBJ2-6,TGCGCCAGCAGCTTGGAGGGGGCTGGGGCCAACGTCCTGACTTTC,CASSLEGAGANVLTF
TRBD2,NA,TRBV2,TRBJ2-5,TGTGCCAGCAGACGCTTAGCGGGATCCCAAGAGACCCAGTACTTC,CASRRLAGSQETQYF
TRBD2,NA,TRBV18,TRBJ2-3,TGTGCCAGCTCACCCATTCTAGCGGGAGGGGAAGATACGCAGTATTTT,CASSPILAGGEDTQYF
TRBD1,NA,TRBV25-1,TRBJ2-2,TGTGCCAGCAGTGAATGGACAGGGCTGTCGAACACCGGGGAGCTGTTTTTT,CASSEWTGLSNTGELFF
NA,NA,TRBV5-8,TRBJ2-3,TGTGCCAGCAGCTTGGTGGGGTCGGATACGCAGTATTTT,CASSLVGSDTQYF
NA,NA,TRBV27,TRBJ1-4,TGTGCCAGCAGCTCCGGGACACCGAATGAAAAACTGTTTTTT,CASSSGTPNEKLFF
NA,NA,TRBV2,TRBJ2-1,TGTGCCAGCAGTGTACAGGGACTCGGGGATGAGCAGTTCTTC,CASSVQGLGDEQFF
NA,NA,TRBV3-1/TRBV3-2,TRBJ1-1,TGTGCCAGCAGCCAAGGGGTAGCCATGGGGACTGAAGCTTTCTTT,CASSQGVAMGTEAFF
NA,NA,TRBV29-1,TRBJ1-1,TGCAGCGTGGTATCCCTCCGGTTGAACACTGAAGCTTTCTTT,CSVVSLRLNTEAFF
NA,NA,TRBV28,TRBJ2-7,TGTGCCAGCGTTAGGCAGGGTGGAAGCTACGAGCAGTACTTC,CASVRQGGSYEQYF
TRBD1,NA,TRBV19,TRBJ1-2,TGTGCCAGTAGTATCTCCGGGACAGGGGGCGATGGCTACACCTTC,CASSISGTGGDGYTF
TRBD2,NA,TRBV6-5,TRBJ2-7,TGTGCCAGCAGTCACTCCCCTAGCGGGAGGTCCTACGAGCAGTACTTC,CASSHSPSGRSYEQYF
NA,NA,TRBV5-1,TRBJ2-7,TGCGCCAGCAGCTTGGTCCCTCACGAGCAGTACTTC,CASSLVPHEQYF
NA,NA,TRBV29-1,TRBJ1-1,TGCAGCGTTGACATGGCCGGGGGCACTGAAGCTTTCTTT,CSVDMAGGTEAFF
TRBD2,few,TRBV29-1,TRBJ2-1,TGCAGCGCAACAGCGGAGTGGGGGGGCTACAATGAGCAGTTCTTC,CSATAEWGGYNEQFF
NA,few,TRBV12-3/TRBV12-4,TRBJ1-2,TGTGCCAGCAGTCCCTGGACGGGCGGCTACACCTTC,CASSPWTGGYTF
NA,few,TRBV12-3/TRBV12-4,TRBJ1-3,TGTGCCAGCAGTTGGGGCTCTGGAAACACCATATATTTT,CASSWGSGNTIYF
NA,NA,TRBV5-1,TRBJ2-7,TGCGCCAGCAGCTCCCCAGGGGCCTTGGGGGAGATTTCCTACGAGCAGTACTTC,CASSSPGALGEISYEQYF
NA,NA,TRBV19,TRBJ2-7,TGTGCCAGTATCCCGGCGAGGCACGAGCAGTACTTC,CASIPARHEQYF
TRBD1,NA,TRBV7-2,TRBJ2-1,TGTGCCAGCAGCTTAGCGGGGGACAGCTCCTACAATGAGCAGTTCTTC,CASSLAGDSSYNEQFF
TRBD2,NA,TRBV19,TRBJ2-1,TGTGCCAGTAGTATCCTCGGGAGGGCCTCTGACAATGAGCAGTTCTTC,CASSILGRASDNEQFF
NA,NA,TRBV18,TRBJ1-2,TGTGCCAGCTCATCACTGACAGAGGTCTATGGCTACACCTTC,CASSSLTEVYGYTF
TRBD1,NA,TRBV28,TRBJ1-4,TGTGCCAGCACCATACACAGGGGGCTGAATGAAAAACTGTTTTTT,CASTIHRGLNEKLFF
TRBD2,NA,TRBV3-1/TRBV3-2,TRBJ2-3,TGTGCCAGCAGCAACCCAGGACTAGCTTTAGATACGCAGTATTTT,CASSNPGLALDTQYF
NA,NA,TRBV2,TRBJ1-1,TGTGCCAGCAGTGAATTGGGAGGGAACACTGAAGCTTTCTTT,CASSELGGNTEAFF
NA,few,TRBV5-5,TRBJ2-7,TGTGCCAGCAGCTTGTTCGGGGCCTACGAGCAGTACTTC,CASSLFGAYEQYF
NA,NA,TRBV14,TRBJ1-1,TGTGCCAGCAGCCAATGGGGTTACGGTGAAGCTTTCTTT,CASSQWGYGEAFF
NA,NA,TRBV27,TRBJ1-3,TGTGCCAGCAGTCGATCAGGGTTTGGAAACACCATATATTTT,CASSRSGFGNTIYF